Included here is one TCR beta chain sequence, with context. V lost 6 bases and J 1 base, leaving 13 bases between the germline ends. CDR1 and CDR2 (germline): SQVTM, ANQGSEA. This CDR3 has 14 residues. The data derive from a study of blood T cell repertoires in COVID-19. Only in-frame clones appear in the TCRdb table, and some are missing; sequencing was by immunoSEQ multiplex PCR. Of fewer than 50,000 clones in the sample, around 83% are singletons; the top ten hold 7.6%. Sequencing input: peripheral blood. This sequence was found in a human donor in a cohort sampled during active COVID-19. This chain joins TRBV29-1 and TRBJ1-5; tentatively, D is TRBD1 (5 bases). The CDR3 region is CSVLDQGSNQPQHF. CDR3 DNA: TGCAGCGTCTTAGACCAGGGAAGCAATCAGCCCCAGCATTTT.